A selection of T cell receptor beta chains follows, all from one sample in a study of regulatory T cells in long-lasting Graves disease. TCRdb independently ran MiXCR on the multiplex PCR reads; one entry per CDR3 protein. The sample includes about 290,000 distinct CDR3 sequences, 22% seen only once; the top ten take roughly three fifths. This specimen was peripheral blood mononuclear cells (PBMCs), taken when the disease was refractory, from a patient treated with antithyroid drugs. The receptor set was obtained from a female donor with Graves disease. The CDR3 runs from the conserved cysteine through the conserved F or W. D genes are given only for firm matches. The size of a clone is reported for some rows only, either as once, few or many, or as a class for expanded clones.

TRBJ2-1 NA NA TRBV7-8 TGTGCCAGCAGCTTAGTGGCAGGGCTGGACAATGAGCAGTTCTTC CASSLVAGLDNEQFF
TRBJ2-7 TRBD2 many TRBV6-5 TGTGCCAGCAGTTACGACCTAGCGGGAGCCGAGCAGTACTTC CASSYDLAGAEQYF
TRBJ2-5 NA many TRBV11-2 TGTGCCAGCAGTTCACTACAGGGTTACCAAGAGACCCAGTACTTC CASSSLQGYQETQYF
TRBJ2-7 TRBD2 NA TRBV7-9 TGTGCCAGCAGCATTGGGGGGACTAGGACTCGCGAGCAGTACTTC CASSIGGTRTREQYF
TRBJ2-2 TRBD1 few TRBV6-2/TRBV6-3 TGTGCCAGCAGTTCTTGGACAGGAAGCCACCGGGAGCTGTTTTTT CASSSWTGSHRELFF
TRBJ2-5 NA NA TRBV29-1 TGCAGCGCCAAGAGAGGACGGGCGACCACACCGCAAGAGACCCAGTACTTC CSAKRGRATTPQETQYF
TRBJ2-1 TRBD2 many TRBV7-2 TGTGCCAGCAGCCTCAGCGGGAACCACTACAATGAGCAGTTCTTC CASSLSGNHYNEQFF
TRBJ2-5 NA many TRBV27 TGTGCCAGCAGTTTACGGACGGAGAGGCAAGAGACCCAGTACTTC CASSLRTERQETQYF
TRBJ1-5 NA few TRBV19 TGTGCCAGTAGGGGAGGGTCCCATAGCAATCAGCCCCAGCATTTT CASRGGSHSNQPQHF
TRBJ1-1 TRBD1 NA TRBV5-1 TGCGCCAGCAGCTCCTCGACAGGGGTGGGAACTGAAGCTTTCTTT CASSSSTGVGTEAFF
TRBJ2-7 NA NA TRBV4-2 TGTGCCAGCAGCCAAGACCTCCACAACCGGATAGGTACGTCCTACGAGCAGTACTTC CASSQDLHNRIGTSYEQYF
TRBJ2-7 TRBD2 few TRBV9 TGTGCCAGCAGCGTAGCGCTTGCGCGGGAGTGGGACTACGAGCAGTACTTC CASSVALAREWDYEQYF
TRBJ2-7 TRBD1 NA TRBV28 TGTGCCAGCGGGCGGTTTTCGGGACAGGGGGCCCACGAGCAGTACTTC CASGRFSGQGAHEQYF
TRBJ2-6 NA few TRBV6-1 TGTGCCAGCGAAGGGGGTTCTGGGGCCAACGTCCTGACTTTC CASEGGSGANVLTF
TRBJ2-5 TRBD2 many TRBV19 TGTGCCAGTAGTCCAGGACTAGCGGGAGTACGAGAGACCCAGTACTTC CASSPGLAGVRETQYF
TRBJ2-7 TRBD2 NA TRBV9 TGTGCCAGCAGCGAAAGTTCTAGCGGGAGTCTATACGAGCAGTACTTC CASSESSSGSLYEQYF
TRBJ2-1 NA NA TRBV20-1 TGCAGTGCTTCTCCACCGGGCCGAATAAATGAGCAGTTCTTC CSASPPGRINEQFF
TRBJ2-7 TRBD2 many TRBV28 TGTGCCAGCAGGTTACGGACTAGCGGAGCCCAGGCAATTTACGAGCAGTACTTC CASRLRTSGAQAIYEQYF
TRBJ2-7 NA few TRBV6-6 TGTGCCAGCAGTTACTCGACTGGAGCCCCGTACGAGCAGTACTTC CASSYSTGAPYEQYF
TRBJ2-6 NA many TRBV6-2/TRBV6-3 TGTGCCAGCAGTTACATTCCGCTCAGACCGGGGGCCAACGTCCTGACTTTC CASSYIPLRPGANVLTF
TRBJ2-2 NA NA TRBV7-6 TGTGCCAGCAGCCAAGACAGGGAGGTCGGGGAGCTGTTTTTT CASSQDREVGELFF
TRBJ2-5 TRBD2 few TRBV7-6 TGTGCCAGCAGCTTACTGGGACTAGCGAGAAATAAGGATGATTTGACCCAGTACTTC CASSLLGLARNKDDLTQYF
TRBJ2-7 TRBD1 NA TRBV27 TGTGCCAGCAAGCGTATAGGGACAGGCCGTTACGAGCAGTACTTC CASKRIGTGRYEQYF
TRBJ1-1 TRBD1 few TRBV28 TGTGCCAGCACCCCGGGACAGGGGCGAACAGAAGCTTTCTTT CASTPGQGRTEAFF
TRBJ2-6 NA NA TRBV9 TGTGCCAGCAGCGTAGTGACGTCTGGGGCCAACGTCCTGACTTTC CASSVVTSGANVLTF
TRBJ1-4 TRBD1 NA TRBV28 TGTGCCACCCAGGGGGGACTGACTAATGAAAAACTGTTTTTT CATQGGLTNEKLFF
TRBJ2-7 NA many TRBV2 TGTGCCAGCAAGGGCAGCCTCACCTACGAGCAGTACTTC CASKGSLTYEQYF
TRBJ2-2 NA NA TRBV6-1 TGTGCCAGCAGTCCCGGTGCGGGCGGCCACACCGGGGAGCTGTTTTTT CASSPGAGGHTGELFF
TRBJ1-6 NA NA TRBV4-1 TGCGCCAGCAGCCGACCCGGGACAAGGGTTTTCTTT CASSRPGTRVFF
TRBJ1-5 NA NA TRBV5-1 TGCGCCAGCAGCTTGGAAGGCCTTGATCAGCCCCAGCATTTT CASSLEGLDQPQHF
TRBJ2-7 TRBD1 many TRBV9 TGTGCCAGGACAGGGCTGGAGCAGTACTTC CARTGLEQYF
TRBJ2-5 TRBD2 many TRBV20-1 TGCAGTGCTGCTCTAGCGGGAGGGCGTGAGACCCAGTACTTC CSAALAGGRETQYF
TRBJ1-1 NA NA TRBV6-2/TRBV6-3 TGTGCCAGCAGTTACTCCGGGCCCGGGACTGAAGCTTTCTTT CASSYSGPGTEAFF
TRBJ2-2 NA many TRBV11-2 TGTGCCAGCAGACCCACGGGGAACACCGGGGAGCTGTTTTTT CASRPTGNTGELFF
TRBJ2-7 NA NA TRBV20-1 TGCAGTGCTAGAGGAGCAGCCCACGAGCAGTACTTC CSARGAAHEQYF
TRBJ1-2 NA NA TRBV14 TGTGCCAGCAGCCAAGGGGCCTATGGCTACACCTTC CASSQGAYGYTF
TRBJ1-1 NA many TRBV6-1 TGTGCCAGCAGTCCAGGAACGACAGGAAACACTGAAGCTTTCTTT CASSPGTTGNTEAFF